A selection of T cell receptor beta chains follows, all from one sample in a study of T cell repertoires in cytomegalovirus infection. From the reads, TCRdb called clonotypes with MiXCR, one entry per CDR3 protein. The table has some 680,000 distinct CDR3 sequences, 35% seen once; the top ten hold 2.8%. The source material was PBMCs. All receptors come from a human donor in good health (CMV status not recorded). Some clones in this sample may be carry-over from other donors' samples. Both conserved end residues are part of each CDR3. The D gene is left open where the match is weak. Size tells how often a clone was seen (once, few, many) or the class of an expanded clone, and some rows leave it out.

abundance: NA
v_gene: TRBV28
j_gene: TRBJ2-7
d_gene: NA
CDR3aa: CASSSRGRWDEQYF
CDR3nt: TGTGCCAGCAGTTCCCGAGGGAGGTGGGACGAGCAGTACTTC

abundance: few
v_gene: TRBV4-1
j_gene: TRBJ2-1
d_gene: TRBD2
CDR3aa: CASSPVAGDEQFF
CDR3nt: TGCGCCAGCAGCCCTGTAGCGGGAGACGAGCAGTTCTTC

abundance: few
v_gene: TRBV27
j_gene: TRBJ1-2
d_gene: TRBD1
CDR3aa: CASSLRGQGYGYTF
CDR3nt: TGTGCCAGCAGTTTGAGGGGGCAGGGCTATGGCTACACCTTC

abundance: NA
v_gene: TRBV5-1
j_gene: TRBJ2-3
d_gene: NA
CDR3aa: CASSLRPEGDTQYF
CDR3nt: TGCGCCAGCAGCTTGCGGCCTGAGGGAGATACGCAGTATTTT

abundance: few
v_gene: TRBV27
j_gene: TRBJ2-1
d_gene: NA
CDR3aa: CASSLGQGGGAYNEQFF
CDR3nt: TGTGCCAGCAGTTTGGGTCAAGGGGGGGGAGCCTACAATGAGCAGTTCTTC

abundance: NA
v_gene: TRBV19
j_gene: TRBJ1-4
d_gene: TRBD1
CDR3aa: CASTRRGRNEKLFF
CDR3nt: TGTGCCAGTACCCGAAGGGGGCGGAATGAAAAACTGTTTTTT

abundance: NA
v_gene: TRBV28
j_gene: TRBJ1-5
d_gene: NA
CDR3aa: CASSFYGAQHF
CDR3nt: TGTGCCAGCAGTTTCTATGGGGCCCAGCATTTT

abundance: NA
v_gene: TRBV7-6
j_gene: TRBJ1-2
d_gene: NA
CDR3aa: CASSSPQTGYGYTF
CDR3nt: TGTGCCAGCAGCTCCCCTCAAACAGGCTATGGCTACACCTTC

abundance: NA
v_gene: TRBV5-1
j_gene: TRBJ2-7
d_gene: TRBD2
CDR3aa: CACSPRTSGRSYEQYF
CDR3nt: TGCGCCTGCAGCCCTCGGACTAGCGGGCGGTCCTACGAGCAGTACTTC

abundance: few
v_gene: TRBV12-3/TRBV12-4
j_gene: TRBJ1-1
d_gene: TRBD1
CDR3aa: CASRGTGLGTEAFF
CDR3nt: TGTGCCAGCAGGGGGACAGGGTTGGGCACTGAAGCTTTCTTT

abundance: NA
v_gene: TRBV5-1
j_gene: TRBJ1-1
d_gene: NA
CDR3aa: CASSLVGGSGEAFF
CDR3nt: TGCGCCAGCAGCTTGGTGGGGGGAAGCGGTGAAGCTTTCTTT

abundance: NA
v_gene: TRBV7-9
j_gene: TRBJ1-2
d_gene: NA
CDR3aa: CASSLLPASYGYTF
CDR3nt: TGTGCCAGCAGCTTATTGCCGGCTAGCTATGGCTACACCTTC

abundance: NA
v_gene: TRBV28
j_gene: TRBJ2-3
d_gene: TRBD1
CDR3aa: CASSFSGDRRVSDTQYF
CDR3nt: TGTGCCAGCAGTTTTAGTGGGGACAGGAGAGTTTCAGATACGCAGTATTTT

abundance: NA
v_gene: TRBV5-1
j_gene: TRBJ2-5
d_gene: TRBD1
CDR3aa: CASSPEGQGQETQYF
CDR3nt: TGCGCCAGCAGCCCGGAGGGACAGGGGCAAGAGACCCAGTACTTC

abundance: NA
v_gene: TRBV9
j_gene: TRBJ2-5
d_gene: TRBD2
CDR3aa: CASSALPAGGRETQYF
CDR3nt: TGTGCCAGCAGCGCCCTCCCAGCGGGGGGCCGGGAGACCCAGTACTTC

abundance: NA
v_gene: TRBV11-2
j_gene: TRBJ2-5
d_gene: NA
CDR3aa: CASSEVPGTWETQYF
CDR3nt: TGTGCCAGCAGCGAGGTACCTGGCACCTGGGAGACCCAGTACTTC

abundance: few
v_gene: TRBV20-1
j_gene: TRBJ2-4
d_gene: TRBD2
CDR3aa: CSARQGLAGDKNIQYF
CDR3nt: TGCAGTGCTAGACAAGGGCTAGCGGGAGACAAAAACATTCAGTACTTC

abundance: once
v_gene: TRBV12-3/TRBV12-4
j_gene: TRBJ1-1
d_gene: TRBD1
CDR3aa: CASSWTGINTEAFF
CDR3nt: TGTGCCAGCAGTTGGACAGGGATTAATACTGAAGCTTTCTTT

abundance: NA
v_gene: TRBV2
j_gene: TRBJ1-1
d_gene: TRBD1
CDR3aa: CASSVRTGGIGEAFF
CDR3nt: TGTGCCAGCAGTGTCAGGACAGGGGGGATAGGTGAAGCTTTCTTT

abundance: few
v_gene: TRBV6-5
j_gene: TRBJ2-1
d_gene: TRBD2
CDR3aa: CASSPSSSGAYNEQFF
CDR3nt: TGTGCCAGCAGTCCCTCTTCTAGCGGGGCGTACAATGAGCAGTTCTTC

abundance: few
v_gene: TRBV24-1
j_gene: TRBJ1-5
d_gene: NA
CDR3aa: CATSDSTGYIRPQHF
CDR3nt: TGTGCCACCAGTGATTCCACAGGGTACATTCGGCCCCAGCATTTT

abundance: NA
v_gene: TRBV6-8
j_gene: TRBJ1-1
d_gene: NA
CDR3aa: CASQPQVGSIEEAFF
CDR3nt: TGTGCCAGCCAGCCGCAAGTAGGGTCGATAGAGGAAGCTTTCTTT

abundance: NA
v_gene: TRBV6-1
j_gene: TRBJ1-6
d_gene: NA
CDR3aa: CASSERSGDNSPLHF
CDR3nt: TGTGCCAGCAGTGAACGGAGTGGCGATAATTCACCCCTCCACTTT

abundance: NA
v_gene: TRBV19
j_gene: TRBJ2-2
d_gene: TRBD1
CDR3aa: CASSIIGKGTATGELFF
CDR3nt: TGTGCCAGTAGTATAATAGGCAAGGGGACAGCCACCGGGGAGCTGTTTTTT

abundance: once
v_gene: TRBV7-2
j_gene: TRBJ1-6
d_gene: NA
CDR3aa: CASSLEGQVGSYNSPLHF
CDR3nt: TGTGCCAGCAGCTTAGAGGGGCAGGTGGGCTCCTATAATTCACCCCTCCACTTT

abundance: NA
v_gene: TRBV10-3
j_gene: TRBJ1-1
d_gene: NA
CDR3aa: CAIIESLVSSNTEAFF
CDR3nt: TGTGCCATCATTGAGTCTTTGGTCAGCTCGAACACTGAAGCTTTCTTT

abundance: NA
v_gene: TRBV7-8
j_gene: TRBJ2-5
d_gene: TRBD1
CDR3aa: CATSLRSGTGTETRSF
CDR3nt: TGTGCAACCAGCTTACGGTCCGGGACAGGGACAGAGACCAGGTCCTTC

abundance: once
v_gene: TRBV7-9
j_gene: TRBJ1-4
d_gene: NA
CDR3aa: CASSQAPTEKLFF
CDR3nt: TGTGCCAGCAGCCAGGCACCCACTGAGAAACTGTTTTTT

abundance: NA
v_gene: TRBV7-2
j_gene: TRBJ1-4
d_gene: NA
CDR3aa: CASRQKGGGEKLFF
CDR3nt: TGTGCCAGCAGGCAGAAGGGAGGTGGTGAAAAACTGTTTTTT

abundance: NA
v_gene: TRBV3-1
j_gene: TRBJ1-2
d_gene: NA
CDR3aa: CASSQGEGYTF
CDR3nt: TGTGCCAGCAGCCAAGGGGAAGGCTACACCTTC

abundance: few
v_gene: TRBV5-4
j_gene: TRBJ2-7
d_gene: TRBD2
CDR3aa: CASSLWTSGRRTYEQYF
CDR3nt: TGTGCCAGCAGCCTTTGGACTAGCGGGAGGCGGACCTACGAGCAGTACTTC

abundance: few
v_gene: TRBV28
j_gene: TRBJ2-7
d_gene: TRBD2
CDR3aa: CASSFRGGLAGHYEQYF
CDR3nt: TGTGCCAGCAGTTTCCGGGGGGGACTAGCGGGTCATTACGAGCAGTACTTC

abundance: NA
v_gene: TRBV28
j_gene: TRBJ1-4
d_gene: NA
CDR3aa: CASRRGDYEKLFF
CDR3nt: TGTGCCAGCAGGAGGGGGGATTATGAAAAACTGTTTTTT

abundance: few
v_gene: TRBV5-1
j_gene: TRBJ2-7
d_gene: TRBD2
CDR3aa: CASSVGPGTSGYEQYF
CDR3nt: TGCGCCAGCAGCGTGGGACCCGGGACTAGCGGCTACGAGCAGTACTTC

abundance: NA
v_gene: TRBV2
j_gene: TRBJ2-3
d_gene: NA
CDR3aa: CASSERVGTSTDTQYF
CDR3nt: TGTGCCAGCAGTGAGAGGGTAGGGACTAGCACAGATACGCAGTATTTT

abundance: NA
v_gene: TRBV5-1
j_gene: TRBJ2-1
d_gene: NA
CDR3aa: CASSFVGDSYNEQFF
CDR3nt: TGCGCCAGCAGCTTCGTAGGCGACTCCTACAATGAGCAGTTCTTC

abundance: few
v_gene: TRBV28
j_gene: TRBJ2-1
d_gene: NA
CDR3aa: CAGGGTEPPHEQFF
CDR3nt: TGTGCCGGGGGGGGGACAGAGCCTCCCCATGAGCAGTTCTTC

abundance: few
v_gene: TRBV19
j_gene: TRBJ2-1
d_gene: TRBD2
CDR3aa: CASSTPGLAGPSYNEQFF
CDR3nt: TGTGCCAGTAGTACCCCGGGACTAGCGGGACCCTCCTACAATGAGCAGTTCTTC

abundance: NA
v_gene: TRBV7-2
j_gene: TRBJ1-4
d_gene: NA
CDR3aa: CASSKRTTGEKPFF
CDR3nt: TGTGCCAGCAGCAAGAGGACGACCGGCGAAAAACCGTTTTTT

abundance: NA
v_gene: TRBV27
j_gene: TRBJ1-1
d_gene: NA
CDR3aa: CASSPPGPEAFF
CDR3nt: TGTGCCAGCAGTCCCCCGGGCCCTGAAGCTTTCTTT

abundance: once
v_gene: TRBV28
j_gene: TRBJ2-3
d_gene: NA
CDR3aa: CASSFRSPYTDTQYF
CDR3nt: TGTGCCAGCAGTTTTCGCAGCCCATACACAGATACGCAGTATTTT

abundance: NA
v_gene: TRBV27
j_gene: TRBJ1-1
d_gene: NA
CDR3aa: CASKYFTNTEAFF
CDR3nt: TGTGCCAGCAAGTACTTTACGAACACTGAAGCTTTCTTT

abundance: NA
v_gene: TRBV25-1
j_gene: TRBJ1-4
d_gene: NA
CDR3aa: CASSARRTNLLGEKLFF
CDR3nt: TGTGCCAGCAGTGCCCGACGGACGAACCTGCTTGGTGAAAAACTGTTTTTT

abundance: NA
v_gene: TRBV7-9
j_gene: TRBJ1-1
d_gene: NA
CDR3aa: CASSGLDRRGNTEAFF
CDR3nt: TGTGCCAGTTCGGGCCTCGACAGGAGGGGGAACACTGAAGCTTTCTTT

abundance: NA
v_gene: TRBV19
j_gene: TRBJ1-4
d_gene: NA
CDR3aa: CASSIPRAAATNEKLFF
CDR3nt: TGTGCCAGTAGTATTCCACGCGCGGCTGCAACTAATGAAAAACTGTTTTTT

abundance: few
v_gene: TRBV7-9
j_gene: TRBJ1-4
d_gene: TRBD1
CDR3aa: CASSPSGTGNEKLFF
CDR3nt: TGTGCCAGCAGCCCCTCGGGGACAGGGAATGAAAAACTGTTTTTT

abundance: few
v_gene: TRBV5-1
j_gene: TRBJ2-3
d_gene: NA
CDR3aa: CASSLVSIRADTQYF
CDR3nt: TGCGCCAGCAGCTTGGTTAGTATCCGCGCAGATACGCAGTATTTT

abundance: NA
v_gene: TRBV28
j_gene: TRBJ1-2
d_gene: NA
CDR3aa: CASSFGPPQDYGYTF
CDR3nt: TGTGCCAGCAGTTTTGGTCCCCCACAGGACTATGGCTACACCTTC

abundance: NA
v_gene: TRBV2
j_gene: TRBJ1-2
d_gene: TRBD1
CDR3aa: CASSEEQGAGCYTF
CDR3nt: TGTGCCAGCAGCGAGGAACAGGGGGCCGGGTGCTACACCTTC

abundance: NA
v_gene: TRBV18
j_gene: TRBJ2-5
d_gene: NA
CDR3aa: CASHRQAAEETQYF
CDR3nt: TGTGCCAGCCATCGACAGGCCGCCGAAGAGACCCAGTACTTC

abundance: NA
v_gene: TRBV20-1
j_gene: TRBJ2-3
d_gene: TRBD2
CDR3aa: CSATTSGLTDTQYF
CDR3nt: TGCAGTGCTACGACTAGCGGACTCACAGATACGCAGTATTTT